Sequencing of this T cell receptor beta chain was carried out in a study of sequential checkpoint blockade in melanoma. The overall study: More than 20 patients had tumor biopsies before treatment and at week 13.

The CDR3 extends over 15 amino acids. The V end was cut by 0 bases, the J end by 0 bases, with 3 bases between. The V gene's germline CDR1 is MNHNS and CDR2 SASEGT. Treatment meaning: randomized to nivolumab then ipilimumab (arm A) or the reverse (arm B). Here immunoSEQ multiplex PCR was the method, and the copy in TCRdb shows in-frame clones only, minus some. Of 15,000 to 20,000 clones listed, around 72% are singletons. This TCR came from a human donor with melanoma. The rearrangement uses TRBV6-1 and TRBJ2-6; D gene ambiguous. The specimen was tumor tissue (inferred from file names), collected from a patient given nivolumab and ipilimumab in sequence. This chain's CDR3 is CASSEAFSGANVLTF. CDR3 coding DNA: TGTGCCAGCAGTGAAGCATTCTCTGGGGCCAACGTCCTGACTTTC.